These 8 T cell receptor beta chains share one sample of origin, sequenced in a study of T cells after yellow fever vaccination. TCRdb analysed the 5' RACE reads with MiXCR anew, one entry per CDR3 protein. This sample has 250,000 or so distinct CDR3 sequences, with roughly 4% found just once. The input for sequencing was PBMCs, taken 15 days after the yellow fever booster vaccination. Receptors originate from a man between 18 and 29 years old who received the YFV17D yellow fever vaccine.

This clonotype was counted at least ten times. The genes are TRBV5-1 and TRBJ2-2, with a possible D match to TRBD2 (6 bases). The CDR3 is made up of 14 amino acids. V was cut by 1 base and J by 6 bases, with 10 bases left in between. The germline gives CDR1 SGHRS, CDR2 YFSETQ. CDR3 DNA sequence: TGCGCCAGCAGCTTGACTAGCCTGGCCGGGGAGCTGTTTTTT. It translates to CASSLTSLAGELFF.

This clonotype occurred many times. The DNA of the CDR3 is TGTGCCAGCAGTTACTCGAGGGGAGACACTGAAGCTTTCTTT. Amino acids: CASSYSRGDTEAFF. The J gene is TRBJ1-1, the V gene TRBV6-5, with D possibly matching TRBD1 (5 bases). The CDR3 has 14 amino acids. Germline assignment: CDR1 MNHEY and CDR2 SVGAGI. V lost 0 bases and J lost 3, with 8 bases in between.

This clonotype was detected ten times or more. The chain joins TRBV5-4 to TRBJ2-2; D call uncertain. With 0 bases removed from V and 6 bases from J, the gap between germline ends came to 9 bases. This CDR3 comprises 14 residues. Germline lookup yields CDR1 SGHNT and CDR2 YYREEE (reference sequence). The CDR3 DNA follows: TGTGCCAGCAGCTTGGGTGTCAGCGCCGGGGAGCTGTTTTTT. Encoded protein: CASSLGVSAGELFF.

This clonotype showed up just a few times. The V and J genes are TRBV12-3 or TRBV12-4 and TRBJ1-6; D may be TRBD1 (5 bases). Trimming stripped 5 bases from V and 0 bases from J, with 11 bases between. This CDR3 has 16 amino acids. CDR3 bases: TGTGCCAGCAGTCGTAAGGGGAGCTCCTATAATTCACCCCTCCACTTT. Its protein is CASSRKGSSYNSPLHF.

In its sample, this clonotype was seen many times. V and J are TRBV18 and TRBJ1-1, with D maybe TRBD1 (5 bases). Germline V gene sequence: CDR1 KGHSH, CDR2 LQKENI. The CDR3 contains 14 residues. Trimming stripped 7 bases from V and 1 base from J, with 13 bases between. Written as DNA, the CDR3 is TGTGCCAGCTACGAACTTCAGGGGAACACTGAAGCTTTCTTT. Translating it yields CASYELQGNTEAFF.

There are many counts of this clonotype. The chain recombines TRBV19 with TRBJ2-7; 9 nucleotides line up with TRBD1. Germline-derived CDR1 and CDR2 are LNHDA and SQIVND (reference sequence). J lost 7 bases, V lost 7 bases, and 11 bases had no gene match. The CDR3 extends over 14 amino acids. CDR3 nucleotide sequence: TGTGCCAGTAAGGTTAGGGGACAGGGAGTGGAGCAGTACTTC. It specifies CASKVRGQGVEQYF.

This clonotype was recorded many times. The V and J genes are TRBV20-1 and TRBJ2-1, with D maybe TRBD1 (6 bases). Germline loops: CDR1 DFQATT, CDR2 SNEGSKA (reference sequence). The germline V and J ends were trimmed by 6 bases and 7 bases, with 19 bases remaining between them. The length of the CDR3 is 14 residues. The CDR3 nucleotides read TGCAGTGCAATCAAGGGTGGTCAGGGGAATGAGCAGTTCTTC. It translates to CSAIKGGQGNEQFF.

This clonotype was counted ten times or more. The rearrangement links TRBV6-2 or TRBV6-3 to TRBJ2-3; D might be TRBD2 (5 bases). V was pared by 7 bases and J by 6 bases, with 17 bases between. CDR3 length equals 14 residues. Germline V gene sequence: CDR1 MNHEY, CDR2 SVGEGT. CDR3 sequence reads: CASNIFLATDTQYF. Written as DNA, the CDR3 is TGTGCCAGCAATATCTTCCTAGCAACGGATACGCAGTATTTT.